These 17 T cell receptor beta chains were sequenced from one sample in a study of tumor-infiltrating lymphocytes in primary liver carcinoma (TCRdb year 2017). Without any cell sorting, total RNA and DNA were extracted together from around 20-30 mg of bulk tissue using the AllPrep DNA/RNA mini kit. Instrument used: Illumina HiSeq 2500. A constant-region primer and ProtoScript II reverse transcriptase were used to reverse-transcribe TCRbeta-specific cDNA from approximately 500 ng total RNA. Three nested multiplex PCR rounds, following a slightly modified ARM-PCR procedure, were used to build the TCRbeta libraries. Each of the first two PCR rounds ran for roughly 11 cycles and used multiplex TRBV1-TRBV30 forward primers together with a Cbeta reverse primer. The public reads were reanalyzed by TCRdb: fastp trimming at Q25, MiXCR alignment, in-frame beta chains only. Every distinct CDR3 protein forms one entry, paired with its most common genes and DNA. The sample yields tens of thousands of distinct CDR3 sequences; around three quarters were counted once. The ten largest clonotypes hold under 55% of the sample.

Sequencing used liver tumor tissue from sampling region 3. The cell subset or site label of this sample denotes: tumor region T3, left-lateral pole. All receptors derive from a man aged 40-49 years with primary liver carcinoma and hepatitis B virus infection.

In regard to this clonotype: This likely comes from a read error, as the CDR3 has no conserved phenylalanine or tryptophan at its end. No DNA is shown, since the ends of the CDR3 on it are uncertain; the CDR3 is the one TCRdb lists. The CDR3 sequence: CTSSQDWSAETLYL. The rearrangement joins TRBV14 to TRBJ2-5. Both ends counted, the CDR3 spans 14 residues. Germline V CDR1 and CDR2: SGHDN, FVKESK.

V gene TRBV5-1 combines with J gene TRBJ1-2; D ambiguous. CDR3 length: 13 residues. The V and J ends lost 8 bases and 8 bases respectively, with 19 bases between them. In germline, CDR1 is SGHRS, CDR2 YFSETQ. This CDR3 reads CARTSTSAIGYTF. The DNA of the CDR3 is TGCGCCAGGACTTCAACCAGCGCTATCGGCTACACCTTC.

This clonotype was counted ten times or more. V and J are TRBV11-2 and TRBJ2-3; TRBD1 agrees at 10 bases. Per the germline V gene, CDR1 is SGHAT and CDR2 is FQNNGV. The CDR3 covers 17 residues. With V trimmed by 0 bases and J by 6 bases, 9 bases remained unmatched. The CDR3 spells CASSLDLGTGASDTQYF. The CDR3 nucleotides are TGTGCCAGCAGCTTAGATCTTGGGACAGGGGCAAGCGATACGCAGTATTTT.

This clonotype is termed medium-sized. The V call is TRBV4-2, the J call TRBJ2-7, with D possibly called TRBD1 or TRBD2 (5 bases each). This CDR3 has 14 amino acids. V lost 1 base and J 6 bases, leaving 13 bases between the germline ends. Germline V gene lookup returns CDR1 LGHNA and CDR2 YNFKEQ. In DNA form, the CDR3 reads TGTGCCAGCAGCCAAGGGGGCTTGGCGGGCGAGCAGTACTTC. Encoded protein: CASSQGGLAGEQYF.

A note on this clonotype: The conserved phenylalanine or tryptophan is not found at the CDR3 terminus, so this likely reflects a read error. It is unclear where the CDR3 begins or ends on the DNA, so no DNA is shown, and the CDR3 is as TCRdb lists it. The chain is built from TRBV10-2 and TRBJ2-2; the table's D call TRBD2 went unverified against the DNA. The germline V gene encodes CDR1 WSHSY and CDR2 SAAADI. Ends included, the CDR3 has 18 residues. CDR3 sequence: CASSEAKGLAGDTGEMLL.

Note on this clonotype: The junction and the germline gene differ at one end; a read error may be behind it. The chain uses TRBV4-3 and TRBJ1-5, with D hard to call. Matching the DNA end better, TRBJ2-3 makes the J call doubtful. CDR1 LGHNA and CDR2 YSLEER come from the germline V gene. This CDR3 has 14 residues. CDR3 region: CANSQDHINQPQYF. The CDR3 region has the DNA TGCGCCAACAGCCAAGATCATATCAATCAGCCCCAGTATTTT.

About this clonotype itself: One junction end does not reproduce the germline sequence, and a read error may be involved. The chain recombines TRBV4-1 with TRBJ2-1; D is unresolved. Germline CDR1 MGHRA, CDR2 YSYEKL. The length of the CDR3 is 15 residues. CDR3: CASSPPGNNNNEQFF. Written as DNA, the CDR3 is TGCGCCAGTAGCCCGCCCGGCAACAACAACAATGAGCAGTTCTTC.

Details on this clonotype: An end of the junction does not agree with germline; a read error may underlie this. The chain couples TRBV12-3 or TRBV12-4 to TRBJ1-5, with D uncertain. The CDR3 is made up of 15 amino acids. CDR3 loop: CAGSFGHGSNQLQHF. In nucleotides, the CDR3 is TGTGCCGGCAGTTTTGGGCATGGAAGCAATCAGCTCCAGCATTTT.

CDR3 loop: CASRVGASKANVLTF. CDR3 bases: TGTGCCAGCAGGGTTGGTGCATCTAAGGCCAACGTCCTGACTTTC. The chain is built from TRBV9 and TRBJ2-6, with no clear D. V lost 5 bases and J 6 bases, leaving 15 bases between the germline ends. The CDR3 covers 15 residues. CDR1 is SGDLS, CDR2 YYNGEE, per germline.

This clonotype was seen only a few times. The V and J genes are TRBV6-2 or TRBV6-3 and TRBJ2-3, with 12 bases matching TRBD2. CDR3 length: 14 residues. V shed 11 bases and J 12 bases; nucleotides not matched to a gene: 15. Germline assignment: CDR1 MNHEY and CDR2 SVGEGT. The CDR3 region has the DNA TGTGCCGGAGCCTCTAGCGGGAGGGGAGGTACACAGTATTTT. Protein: CAGASSGRGGTQYF.

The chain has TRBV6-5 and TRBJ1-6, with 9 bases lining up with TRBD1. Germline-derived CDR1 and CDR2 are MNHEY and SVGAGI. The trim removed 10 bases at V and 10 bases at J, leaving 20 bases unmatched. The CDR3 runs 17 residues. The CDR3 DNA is TGTGCCATCAATTATTGGGGGACAGGGACAGTTGGCTCACCCCTCCACTTT. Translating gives CAINYWGTGTVGSPLHF.

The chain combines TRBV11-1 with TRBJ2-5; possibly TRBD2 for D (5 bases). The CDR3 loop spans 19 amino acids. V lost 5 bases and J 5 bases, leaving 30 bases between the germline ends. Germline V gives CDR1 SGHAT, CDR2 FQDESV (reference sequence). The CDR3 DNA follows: TGTGCCAGCAGCCCGCCCCCGGAGGTCAGGAAGGACTTCCATGAGACCCAGTACTTC. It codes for CASSPPPEVRKDFHETQYF.

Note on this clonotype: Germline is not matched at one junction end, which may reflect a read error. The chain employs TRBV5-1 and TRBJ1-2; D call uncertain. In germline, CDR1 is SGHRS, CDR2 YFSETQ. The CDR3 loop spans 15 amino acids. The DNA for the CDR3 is TGCGCCAGCAGCCCCCAACCGGAATCAGGAAATGGCTACACATTC. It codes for CASSPQPESGNGYTF.

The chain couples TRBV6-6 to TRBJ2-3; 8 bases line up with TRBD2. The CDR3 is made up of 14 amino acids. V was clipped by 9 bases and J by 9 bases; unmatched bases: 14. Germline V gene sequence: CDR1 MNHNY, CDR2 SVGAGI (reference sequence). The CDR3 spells CASRRREARTTQYF. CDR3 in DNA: TGTGCCAGTCGGAGGCGGGAGGCCCGGACCACGCAGTATTTT.

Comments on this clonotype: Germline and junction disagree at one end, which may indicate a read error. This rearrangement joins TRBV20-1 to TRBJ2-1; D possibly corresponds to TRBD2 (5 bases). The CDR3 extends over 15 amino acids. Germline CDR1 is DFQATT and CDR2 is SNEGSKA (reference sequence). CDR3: CSATPGLGSCNEQFF. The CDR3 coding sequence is TGCAGTGCTACCCCCGGACTCGGGTCCTGCAATGAGCAGTTCTTC.

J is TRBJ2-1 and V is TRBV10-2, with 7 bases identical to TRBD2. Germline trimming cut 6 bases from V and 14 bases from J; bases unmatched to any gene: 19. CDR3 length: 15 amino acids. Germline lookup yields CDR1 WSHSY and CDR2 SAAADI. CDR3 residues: CASRLAVSSYNEKFF. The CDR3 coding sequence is TGCGCCAGCAGGCTAGCGGTAAGCTCCTACAACGAGAAGTTCTTC.

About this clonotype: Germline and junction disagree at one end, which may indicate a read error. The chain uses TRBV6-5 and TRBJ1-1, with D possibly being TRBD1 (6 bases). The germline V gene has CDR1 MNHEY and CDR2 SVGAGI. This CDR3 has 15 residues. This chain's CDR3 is CASSYGTQLNTDAFF. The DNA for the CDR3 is TGTGCCAGCAGTTACGGGACACAATTAAACACTGACGCTTTCTTT.